This is a list of T cell receptor beta chains from one sample in a study of cytomegalovirus exposure and HLA in healthy donors. Clones were read by immunoSEQ multiplex PCR, and TCRdb kept only the in-frame ones, dropping some. The table shows 140,000 to 150,000 clones, with approximately 80% occurring only once. Sequenced: PBMCs. Receptors originate from a female donor in good health and CMV-seronegative. CDR3s include the opening cysteine and the closing phenylalanine or tryptophan. A D gene is named only where the DNA matches it firmly. Only part of the rows carry a size: once, few, many, or a class if the clone is expanded.

>TRBV5-1|TRBJ2-6|few|NA
TGCGCCAGCAGCTTATCAGGGGCTGGGGCCAACGTCCTGACTTTC
CASSLSGAGANVLTF
>TRBV5-4|TRBJ2-7|once|NA
TGTGCCAGCAGCACACTAGCTCCTTCCTACGAGCAGTACTTC
CASSTLAPSYEQYF
>TRBV9|TRBJ2-7|NA|NA
TGTGCCAGCAGCGTAGGGGTAGCGCGGGTATACGAGCAGTACTTC
CASSVGVARVYEQYF
>TRBV27|TRBJ2-7|NA|NA
TGTGCCAGCAGGGGCCACCCCTACGAGCAGTACTTC
CASRGHPYEQYF
>TRBV7-8|TRBJ1-2|NA|TRBD1
TGTGCCAGCAGCTCGGACAGGGCGGTCTATGGCTACACCTTC
CASSSDRAVYGYTF
>TRBV7-3|TRBJ1-3|NA|TRBD1
TGTGCCAGCAGCCAGGGGGCACAGGGAAACACCATATATTTT
CASSQGAQGNTIYF
>TRBV19|TRBJ1-6|NA|TRBD1
TGTGCCAGTACCAGAGACAGGGGCCTCTATAATTCACCCCTCCACTTT
CASTRDRGLYNSPLHF
>TRBV25-1|TRBJ1-4|few|TRBD1
TGTGCCAGCAGTGAAGTCAGGGGGCAGGACGAAAAACTGTTTTTT
CASSEVRGQDEKLFF
>TRBV5-1|TRBJ1-1|NA|NA
TGCGCCAGCAGCTTGGATGGGGGCCCGGGGGGAGCTTTCTTT
CASSLDGGPGGAFF
>TRBV9|TRBJ1-3|NA|TRBD1
TGTGCCAGCGGCCTGAACAGGGGAAGCTCTGGAAACACCATATATTTT
CASGLNRGSSGNTIYF
>TRBV28|TRBJ2-5|NA|TRBD1
TGTGCCAGCAGCAAGCTACAGGGCAGGGGGAATTCGGAGACCCAGTACTTC
CASSKLQGRGNSETQYF
>TRBV7-9|TRBJ1-1|NA|TRBD1
TGTGCCAGCAGCTTTAGTGGGCTTAGACAGGGGAGGTACACTGAAGCTTTCTTT
CASSFSGLRQGRYTEAFF
>TRBV18|TRBJ1-3|NA|TRBD1
TGTGCCAGCTCACCACTAGGTTTCACTTTCATGGACAGGCCTAGAAACACCATATATTTT
CASSPLGFTFMDRPRNTIYF
>TRBV7-2|TRBJ2-5|NA|TRBD2
TGTGCCAGCAGCTATGGACTAGCGGGGGACCAAGAGACCCAGTACTTC
CASSYGLAGDQETQYF
>TRBV18|TRBJ2-7|NA|TRBD2
TGTGCCAGCTCACCGGGACTAGCGGGGTACGAGCAGTACTTC
CASSPGLAGYEQYF
>TRBV4-1|TRBJ1-2|NA|NA
TGCGCCAGCAGCCGCCAACCAGGGGAGATAGGGGATGGCTACACCTTC
CASSRQPGEIGDGYTF
>TRBV27|TRBJ1-6|NA|NA
TGTGCCAGCAGTCCTCAGGGTCATTCACCCCTCCACTTT
CASSPQGHSPLHF
>TRBV5-1|TRBJ2-7|once|TRBD2
TGCGCCAGCAGCTTGGGACTTACCAGCGGGGAAACCTACGAGCAGTACTTC
CASSLGLTSGETYEQYF
>TRBV15|TRBJ2-2|NA|TRBD1
TGTGCCACCAGCAGGGGCAGGACAGGGGGGGCCGGGGAGCTGTTTTTT
CATSRGRTGGAGELFF
>TRBV9|TRBJ2-1|NA|NA
TGTGCCAGCAGCGTAAACAGGGGGGGGTCCTACAATGAGCAGTTCTTC
CASSVNRGGSYNEQFF
>TRBV28|TRBJ2-7|NA|TRBD2
TGTGCCAGCAGTTCTCAGCGGGGGGCTTCCTACGAGCAGTACTTC
CASSSQRGASYEQYF
>TRBV19|TRBJ1-2|NA|NA
TGTGCCAGTAGTATAGTAGGAGGGCCCCCTAACTATGGCTACACCTTC
CASSIVGGPPNYGYTF
>TRBV29-1|TRBJ2-7|NA|TRBD1
TGCAGCGTTAGGGGGCAGTTCTACGAGCAGTACTTC
CSVRGQFYEQYF
>TRBV4-1|TRBJ2-3|NA|TRBD2
TGCGCCAGCAGCCGACTAGCGGGAGTTTCGGATACGCAGTATTTT
CASSRLAGVSDTQYF
>TRBV30|TRBJ1-1|NA|NA
TGTGCCGGCGGACACCCGAACACTGAAGCTTTCTTT
CAGGHPNTEAFF
>TRBV7-2|TRBJ2-5|NA|TRBD2
TGTGCCAGCAGCCTCCTGAGCGGGGGGGTTCTTTTAAAGACCCAGTACTTC
CASSLLSGGVLLKTQYF
>TRBV5-1|TRBJ2-5|once|TRBD2
TGCGCCAGCAGCTTGGCGGCTAGCGGGGGACATATTCAAGAGACCCAGTACTTC
CASSLAASGGHIQETQYF
>TRBV7-9|TRBJ2-5|once|NA
TGTGCCAGCAGCACCCCTTCGGTGCCCAAGACCCAGTACTTC
CASSTPSVPKTQYF
>TRBV15|TRBJ1-2|NA|NA
TGTGCCACCAGCTCCCGCACGTCCCAGAGGGGCTACACCTTC
CATSSRTSQRGYTF
>TRBV4-1|TRBJ2-1|few|TRBD1
TGTGCCAGCAGCCTTGGTGAGGGGACAGGAGACAATGAGCAGTTCTTC
CASSLGEGTGDNEQFF
>TRBV6-5|TRBJ2-7|NA|TRBD1
TGTGCCAGCAGCGAGGACAGGGGCTATGAGCAGTACTTC
CASSEDRGYEQYF
>TRBV7-9|TRBJ1-4|NA|TRBD1
TGTGCCAGCAGCCCCGGGACAGTTGCAACTAATGAAAAACTGTTTTTT
CASSPGTVATNEKLFF
>TRBV4-3|TRBJ1-4|NA|TRBD1
TGCGCCAGCAGCCAAGACTACAGGGGGATGGGGAATGAAAAACTGTTTTTT
CASSQDYRGMGNEKLFF
>TRBV5-5|TRBJ1-4|NA|NA
TGTGCCAGCAGCTTGGACCCCGGTGTTAGAAACGAAAAACTGTTTTTT
CASSLDPGVRNEKLFF
>TRBV6-5|TRBJ1-1|NA|NA
TGTGCCATCCCGAAGGAGCCCCCACGGGGCACTGAAGCTTTCTTT
CAIPKEPPRGTEAFF
>TRBV27|TRBJ2-7|many|TRBD1
TGTGCCAGCTCGGGACAGAGCTCCTACGAGCAGTACTTC
CASSGQSSYEQYF
>TRBV18|TRBJ1-5|few|TRBD1
TGTGCCAGCTCACCTCCTACAGGGGATCAGCCCCAGCATTTT
CASSPPTGDQPQHF
>TRBV2|TRBJ1-2|NA|TRBD1
TGTGCCAGCAGTATAGCAGGGGGCCGAGGCTATGGCTACACCTTC
CASSIAGGRGYGYTF
>TRBV27|TRBJ2-1|NA|TRBD2
TGTGCCAGCAGGCGACTAGCCCTTCTCAATGAGCAGTTCTTC
CASRRLALLNEQFF
>TRBV2|TRBJ1-5|NA|NA
TGTGCCAGCAGTGAAGGGGCCAATTATCAGCCCCAGCATTTT
CASSEGANYQPQHF
>TRBV2|TRBJ1-5|NA|TRBD1
TGTGCCAGCAGGGGGGACAGGGGGAACAATCAGCCCCAGCATTTT
CASRGDRGNNQPQHF
>TRBV2|TRBJ1-2|NA|NA
TGTGCCAGCAAGCGGGGCACCTATGGCTACACCTTC
CASKRGTYGYTF
>TRBV28|TRBJ2-1|NA|TRBD2
TGTGCCAGCAACCCCAGCGGGAGGGAGGGTAATGAGCAGTTCTTC
CASNPSGREGNEQFF
>TRBV5-4|TRBJ1-1|NA|NA
TGTGCCAGCAGCTTGGCCCGCTCAACAGGGAACACTGAAGCTTTCTTT
CASSLARSTGNTEAFF
>TRBV7-8|TRBJ1-5|few|NA
TGTGCCAGCAGCTCGTTAACTAATCAGCCCCAGCATTTT
CASSSLTNQPQHF
>TRBV5-8|TRBJ1-6|NA|TRBD1
TGTGCCAGCAGCTTTGGAGGGGGCGGTAATTCACCCCTCCACTTT
CASSFGGGGNSPLHF
>TRBV27|TRBJ1-1|NA|TRBD1
TGTGCCAGCAGTCTCGGACAGGGGGTGGGGACCACTGAAGCTTTCTTT
CASSLGQGVGTTEAFF
>TRBV27|TRBJ1-2|NA|NA
TGTGCCAGCAGCCCTTGGGCCGCTTCCCCTAACTATGGCTACACCTTC
CASSPWAASPNYGYTF
>TRBV9|TRBJ2-1|NA|NA
TGTGCCAGCAGCGTTTCTCAGGGCCCATACAATGAGCAGTTCTTC
CASSVSQGPYNEQFF
>TRBV4-1|TRBJ2-1|NA|TRBD2
TGCGCCAGCAGCCACCGGGTGGGACTAGCGGGAGGGCCGTGGGATGAGCAGTTCTTC
CASSHRVGLAGGPWDEQFF
>TRBV6-1|TRBJ2-3|NA|TRBD2
TGTGCCAGCAGATTGAGCGGGAGGGCGGCAGATACGCAGTATTTT
CASRLSGRAADTQYF
>TRBV15|TRBJ2-1|NA|TRBD2
TGTGCCACCAGTAAGCGGGAGGGCCGCGGCGTTGAGCAGTTCTTC
CATSKREGRGVEQFF
>TRBV29-1|TRBJ1-1|NA|TRBD1
TGCAGCACAGGAAAGACAGGGTATGGCACTGAAGCTTTCTTT
CSTGKTGYGTEAFF
>TRBV28|TRBJ1-2|NA|TRBD1
TGTGCCAGCAGTCTTGTGGGACAGGAGAACTATGGCTACACCTTC
CASSLVGQENYGYTF